This T cell receptor beta chain was sequenced during a study of neoadjuvant anti-PD-1 for oral cavity cancer. Germline CDR1 SGHRS, CDR2 YFSETQ. This CDR3 spans 12 amino acids. V gave up 4 bases and J gave up 3 bases, with 8 bases separating them. Clones were read by immunoSEQ multiplex PCR, and TCRdb kept only the in-frame ones, dropping some. The repertoire consists of 17,000 or so clones, with roughly 60% occurring once and the leading ten covering around 2.7%. The count of this clone is one. The sequencing used PBMCs, collected before nivolumab (anti-PD-1) treatment. The source of this sequence is a person aged 35-80 years with oral cavity squamous cell carcinoma. The genes are TRBV5-1 and TRBJ2-7; maybe TRBD1 (5 bases). This CDR3 reads CASSVQGYEQYF. The CDR3, as DNA: TGCGCCAGCAGCGTTCAGGGCTACGAGCAGTACTTC.